One TCR beta chain is described in this entry. Its antigen remains undetermined. One base away there is no much larger clone; base qualities are not given. As encoded in the germline V gene, CDR1 is SNHLY while CDR2 is FYNNEI. V is reduced by 4 bases and J by 6 bases, leaving a spacing of 22 bases between them. The cysteine opens and the phenylalanine closes a CDR3 of 16 amino acids. The kept DNA is CDR3 alone, 48 bases in frame from the first base. The data belong to a study of cytomegalovirus exposure and HLA in healthy donors (dated by TCRdb to between 2016 and 2019). As for the study more broadly: An earlier analysis of roughly 500 of the donors reported under 300 Gb of sequence data and 117 million unique TCR beta sequences obtained from roughly 180 million T cells. The later analysis used no new phenotypic data to find candidate immune exposures, relying instead on TCR beta sequences and their occurrence across donors. Genome-wide SNP genotypes for about three fifths of the roughly 700 donors were used in a later genetic analysis, which treated that subset as a discovery cohort. Class I and class II HLA loci were covered by the typing at four-digit resolution. The study was designed to test whether signatures of past pathogen exposure could be identified by cataloging public T cell receptors. The study profiled the T cell repertoires of 500 to 800 subjects by immunosequencing and related them to cytomegalovirus serostatus. To study patterns of TCR occurrence, a later analysis re-analyzed previously published TCR beta repertoires from several hundred donors and added high-resolution HLA genotyping. Of the roughly 400 genotyped donors, approximately 83% fell in the genetic ancestry cluster associated with self-reported Caucasian donors. Typing coverage varied by locus: about 620-630 donors for A, B, C, DRB1 and DQB1; 522 for DQA1; 606 for DPA1; roughly 450 for DPB1. Alongside the repertoire data, information on donor age, sex, ethnicity and CMV serostatus was compiled. Every repertoire in the discovery cohort had been generated on one and the same sequencing platform. To decide whether each TCR beta V gene segment behaved as functional or pseudogenic, an earlier analysis of nearly 600 of the donors relied on high-throughput TCR beta sequencing. Besides the first cohort of some 670 subjects, a separate validation cohort made up of 120 different subjects was used. To predict cytomegalovirus infection status, the study brought together high-throughput TCR immunosequencing, statistical association of individual TCRs with disease status, and machine learning. An early release that covered fewer than 800 HLA-typed donors contained 300 to 350 gigabases of sequencing data and 75 million to 100 million unique TCR sequences. Across some 400 genotyped donors of the cohort, an average of approximately 240,000 unique TCR beta nucleotide sequences per donor were sequenced, and approximately 19% of those sequences were non-productive. Because of strong linkage in the cohort, roughly five DR-DQ haplotypes were treated as single units for association and clustering. The paper's findings and limits, for the study overall: Most TCR sequences were observed very rarely across donors, whereas some public TCRs were present in many individuals. Because counts were too low, about 18 rarely observed V segments, including chromosome 9 orphons, were excluded from the earlier analysis of about 500 of the donors. Several of the top co-occurrence clusters appeared to be linked to parvovirus B19, influenza, CMV and Epstein-Barr virus, according to a later analysis. When HLA alleles, especially DR and DQ, strongly co-occurred, attributing TCR associations to individual alleles was difficult. Because some donors lacked HLA typing at each locus, the association tests relied only on the typed subset. The study gave a list of some 150 TCR beta chains associated with cytomegalovirus. A later analysis found that most CMV-associated TCR beta chains appeared HLA-restricted, with HLA associations seemingly driven largely by CMV exposure. In a later genetic analysis, fewer N-insertions in productive TCRs were reported among donors in an Asian-associated ancestry cluster than the approximately 670-donor mean. The authors suggested that the approach could potentially be generalized to other disease states and immunological phenotypes. In an earlier analysis of some 640 of the donors, most TCR beta V segments were observed in productive rearrangements about 87% or about 30% of the time, broadly matching IMGT annotations. The classifier was reported to diagnose cytomegalovirus status with high specificity and sensitivity in both the original cohort and the validation cohort. Linkage disequilibrium might explain the correlated functional status among segregating V segments, but an unknown experimental factor could not be ruled out. A cluster of highly shared sequence variants was judged likely to represent a technical artifact of the sequencing pipeline. The 87-base-pair reads could not distinguish some IMGT-functional V segments, including TRBV6-2 and TRBV6-3, so those segments were excluded. A later analysis associated some 17,000 TCR beta sequences with specific HLA alleles at a false discovery rate of 0.05. In a later analysis, the rate of TCR association differed among HLA loci, with DRB1 alleles having the most associated TCRs and HLA-C alleles having the fewest. A later genetic analysis associated a missense DCLRE1C variant with V-gene and J-gene trimming of TCR beta chains, and an independent cohort replicated the association. In vitro tests confirmed that a few of the cytomegalovirus-associated TCR beta chains recognize cytomegalovirus antigens. Presence/absence analyses assumed roughly uniform sequencing depth across donors, an assumption that may not hold. Immune exposure information for the cohort was limited to CMV serostatus. A further reported finding was that TCR beta sequences accurately predicted the HLA-A and HLA-B alleles for most subjects in the first cohort. A later analysis found that HLA-associated TCR beta chains were more clonally expanded and had lower generation probabilities than equally common non-associated chains. This cohort had only TCR beta chains sequenced, and the lack of alpha or paired-chain data limited which features could be detected.

In total, approximately 690 healthy bone marrow donors made up the cohort. At the time of sampling, all cohort members were nominally healthy, though unrecorded immune exposures were likely present. The donor was CMV seronegative and was included in the group of under 450 seronegative cohort members. A peripheral blood sample was provided by each donor, and peripheral blood mononuclear cells were used for TCR beta sequencing. The Qiagen DNeasy Blood Extraction Kit was used to extract genomic DNA from the blood cell samples. The protocol used for the library was the immunoSEQ multiplex PCR assay. For the multiplex PCR, a mixture combining 60 forward primers for TCR Vbeta segments and 13 reverse primers for TCR Jbeta segments was used. The CDR3 region of rearranged TCR beta genes was amplified from genomic DNA by a multiplex PCR assay. The Illumina HiSeq System was used to sequence the amplified TCR beta libraries as 87-base-pair reads. In the source study's methods: A later analysis counted some 74 million unique TCR beta chains across the 666 repertoires, and roughly 11 million of these chains were shared by at least two donors. Raw reads were error-corrected and collapsed into unique sequences with a nearest-neighbor algorithm that merged closely related sequences to remove PCR and sequencing errors. CDR3 sequences were aligned to IMGT reference sequences to assign V, D and J gene segments. For a sequence to be retained, at least a six-nucleotide match to both a V gene segment and a J gene segment was required. Rearrangements were classified as productive when the CDR3 lacked stop codons and remained in frame with V and J, and all other rearrangements were classified as non-productive. CDR3 was defined by IMGT convention, running from the second conserved V-encoded cysteine to the conserved J-encoded phenylalanine. The earlier analysis of about 610 of the donors excluded any sequence lacking an unambiguous match to a single V gene segment. In an earlier analysis of around 600 of the donors, V segments were called functional above 56.7% productive rearrangements and were called segregating when the between-donor standard deviation exceeded 5%. A statistical classification framework was built for diagnosing cytomegalovirus status from the catalog of TCR beta chain sequences. In a later analysis, V and J genes were assigned by comparing TCR nucleotide sequences against IMGT/GENE-DB human TR gene sequences. The TCRdist pipeline was used in a later analysis to assign CDR3 sequences and most-parsimonious VDJ recombination scenarios. In a later analysis, each TCR beta chain was defined by its CDR3 amino acid sequence together with its V-gene family, and reads lacking a unique V-gene family were excluded. As a way to deal with suspected cross-contamination and a sequencing artifact, a later analysis dropped roughly 600 nucleotide sequences that were highly shared and had low generation probability. A later analysis calculated a clonal expansion index for each public chain from normalized within-repertoire ranks of inferred template counts. A later analysis computed generation probabilities with a VDJ recombination model fitted to out-of-frame rearrangements, and checked the results against IGoR. In a later analysis, hypergeometric tests were used to score TCR-TCR, TCR-HLA and TCR-CMV co-occurrence, with a repertoire-size bias correction applied to TCR pairs. To estimate false discovery rates, a later analysis permuted the HLA or CMV assignments 20 times. In a later analysis, co-occurring TCRs were grouped using DBSCAN, and TCRdist sequence similarity was added for clustering within HLA-allele-positive subsets. Repertoires with fewer than 30,000 or more than 120,000 public chains were left out of co-occurrence clustering, as were roughly five repertoires with anomalous nucleotide sharing. The immuneACCESS repertoire file appears here via TCRdb, limited to in-frame rearrangements. These files lack a portion of the clones; in checked studies, under half of the deficit traces to unresolved V genes, and the cause of the others is not known. For V, J and clone size, that table is used; D and trimming come from the DNA. The sample data list some 110,000 clones, and 75% to 90% of these were observed just once. Together, the top ten hold less than 2.5% of the sample.

The origin of this receptor is a man under 40 in good health and CMV-seronegative. In this chain, TRBV2 is recombined with TRBJ2-7; TRBD2 is a weak D gene call, 7 bases matching. The sample comprised PBMCs. The CDR3 loop reads CASSVGGEWVGAEQYF. Read as DNA, the sequence is TGTGCCAGCAGTGTAGGGGGGGAATGGGTGGGCGCCGAGCAGTACTTC.